This T cell receptor (beta chain) is from a study of T cells after yellow fever vaccination. This clonotype was found many times. Its target is not known. TCRdb fed the 5' RACE reads into MiXCR, producing one record per CDR3 protein. The sample lists over 300,000 distinct CDR3 sequences; over 3.5% were seen once. Findings and caveats of the study: A limited proportion of clonotypes was detected within both the CD4 and CD8 compartments. Post-booster repertoires contained most primary-vaccination clones again (about 95% CD4, 85% to 90% CD8).

The sequencing here drew on PBMCs, taken 5 days after the yellow fever booster vaccination. The clonotype comes from a man aged 18 to 29 who received the YFV17D yellow fever vaccine.

CDR3 sequence reads: CASSVSTGGETQYF. In DNA, the CDR3 is TGTGCCAGCAGCGTATCGACAGGAGGAGAGACCCAGTACTTC. This chain connects TRBV9 to TRBJ2-5; a weak D match, TRBD1 (6 bases). The V end was cut by 1 base, the J end by 4 bases, with 11 bases between. This CDR3 spans 14 amino acids. Germline V CDR1 and CDR2: SGDLS, YYNGEE. Combining the CDR3 with reference TRBV9 and TRBJ2-5 gives the whole variable domain DSGVTQTPKHLITATGQRVTLRCSPRSGDLSVYWYQQSLDQGLQFLIQYYNGEERAKGNILERFSAQQFPDLHSELNLSSLELGDSALYFCASSVSTGGETQYFGPGTRLLVL.